These 18 T cell receptor beta chains were all obtained from the same sample, sequenced in a study of blood T cells in healthy people across ages. Primers used in a second PCR of about 7 to 12 cycles were a sample-barcoded 5' primer and a J-beta primer mix. TCRdb processed the 5' RACE reads anew with MiXCR; each CDR3 protein has one entry. The sample has roughly 1,500,000 distinct CDR3 sequences, almost 35% seen once. The material sequenced was blood. All receptors derive from a woman in her 30s in good health.

This clonotype came up a few times. The chain has TRBV3-1 and TRBJ2-1, with D possibly being TRBD1 (5 bases). Germline V gene data show CDR1 as LGHDT and CDR2 as YNNKEL (reference sequence). The V end was cut by 1 base, the J end by 7 bases, with 23 bases between. The CDR3 sequence is 18 residues long. The CDR3 nucleotides are TGTGCCAGCAGCCAAGGTATCAGGGCAGACCGAACCATTAATGAGCAGTTCTTC. It yields the protein CASSQGIRADRTINEQFF.

This clonotype was observed a handful of times. The gene calls are TRBV7-9 and TRBJ2-7; no clear D. Per germline, CDR1 SEHNR and CDR2 FQNEAQ (reference sequence). The CDR3 length is 15 residues. V was pared by 1 base and J by 0 bases, with 10 bases between. The CDR3 nucleotides read TGTGCCAGCAGCTTAGGTTTCGGAAGCTCCTACGAGCAGTACTTC. Amino acids: CASSLGFGSSYEQYF.

The CDR3 sequence is CASSFVPPSSGSTDTQYF. The CDR3 region has the DNA TGCGCCAGCAGCTTTGTTCCCCCAAGTAGCGGGAGTACAGATACGCAGTATTTT. The chain combines TRBV5-1 with TRBJ2-3; 9 bases agree with TRBD2. The CDR3 totals 18 residues. Per germline, CDR1 SGHRS and CDR2 YFSETQ. Losses at the gene ends were 2 bases for V and 3 bases for J; bases not matched to a gene: 13.

This clonotype was detected only a few times. The rearrangement joins TRBV11-2 to TRBJ2-3, with 10 positions matching TRBD2. The CDR3 is made up of 15 amino acids. Germline CDR1 reads SGHAT; CDR2 reads FQNNGV. The J segment lost 5 bases and the V segment lost 1 base, leaving 3 bases of the junction unmatched. CDR3 coding DNA: TGTGCCAGCAGCTTAGGGGCTAGCGGGAGAGATACGCAGTATTTT. Translation gives CASSLGASGRDTQYF.

A word on this clonotype: One end of the junction fails to match germline, which may point to a read error. The chain uses TRBV5-6 and TRBJ2-1, with D maybe TRBD2 (7 bases). Germline lookup yields CDR1 SGHDT and CDR2 YYEEEE. The CDR3 covers 16 residues. The CDR3 DNA reads as TGTGTCAGCAGCCGGAGAGGGGGGGAATCCTACAATGAGCAGTTCTTC. Residues: CVSSRRGGESYNEQFF.

The chain uses TRBV27 and TRBJ2-1, with unresolved D. The CDR3 consists of 13 residues. Per germline, CDR1 MNHEY and CDR2 SMNVEV (reference sequence). V dropped 4 bases and J dropped 6 bases, with 10 bases sitting between them. CDR3 amino acids: CASSYSILNEQFF. The CDR3 nucleotides are TGTGCCAGCAGTTACTCCATTCTCAATGAGCAGTTCTTC.

This clonotype was counted between two and nine times. The chain employs TRBV6-2 or TRBV6-3 and TRBJ2-1; D gene ambiguous. The CDR3 loop spans 15 amino acids. The V and J ends lost 6 bases and 4 bases respectively, with 16 bases between them. CDR1 and CDR2 from the germline V gene are MNHEY and SVGEGT. This chain's CDR3 is CASSPPGMPYNEQFF. CDR3 bases: TGTGCCAGCAGCCCTCCTGGGATGCCGTACAATGAGCAGTTCTTC.

This clonotype was counted only a few times. The chain employs TRBV30 and TRBJ2-6; TRBD2 might be the D (5 bases). Germline CDR1 and CDR2: GTSNPN and SVGIG (reference sequence). Trimming left V 2 bases short and J 0 bases short, with 8 bases between. The CDR3 is 15 residues long. The CDR3 reads CAWSRRRSGANVLTF. In DNA, the CDR3 is TGTGCCTGGAGTAGGAGGCGCTCTGGGGCCAACGTCCTGACTTTC.

V is TRBV6-1 and J is TRBJ2-3; TRBD2 matches 8 bases. V shed 5 bases and J 4 bases; nucleotides not matched to a gene: 11. This CDR3 is built from 16 residues. Germline CDR1 is MNHNS and CDR2 is SASEGT. The DNA of the CDR3 is TGTGCCAGCAGTACCCACGGCGGGGGGAAGGCAGATACGCAGTATTTT. This sequence encodes CASSTHGGGKADTQYF.

The V and J genes are TRBV5-4 and TRBJ2-6; TRBD1 aligns across 9 bases. CDR3 length equals 17 residues. Germline V gene lookup returns CDR1 SGHNT and CDR2 YYREEE (reference sequence). With 4 bases clipped from V and 0 bases from J, the junction kept 5 bases outside the gene matches. CDR3: CASSQPTGGSGANVLTF. CDR3 sequence (DNA): TGTGCCAGCAGCCAACCGACAGGGGGCTCTGGGGCCAACGTCCTGACTTTC. The full variable domain, with the rest looked up from reference TRBV5-4 and TRBJ2-6, is ETGVTQSPTHLIKTRGQQVTLRCSSQSGHNTVSWYQQALGQGPQFIFQYYREEENGRGNFPPRFSGLQFPNYSSELNVNALELDDSALYLCASSQPTGGSGANVLTFGAGSRLTVL.

The chain's CDR3 is CSAPLDREGDGYTF. As DNA, the CDR3 is TGCAGTGCTCCACTAGACAGGGAGGGGGATGGCTACACCTTC. The chain carries TRBV20-1 and TRBJ1-2; TRBD1 agrees at 7 bases. The CDR3 is made up of 14 amino acids. Looked up from germline, CDR1 is DFQATT and CDR2 is SNEGSKA (reference sequence). V lost 5 bases, J lost 6 bases, and 12 bases stayed unmatched.

V usage is TRBV7-2 and J usage is TRBJ1-2, with 7 bases identical to TRBD1. J gave up 2 bases and V 9 bases, and 6 bases lay outside the gene matches. The CDR3 totals 13 residues. The V gene's germline CDR1 is SGHTA and CDR2 FQGNSA. CDR3 nucleotides: TGTGCCAGGCCCGCGACAGGGAACTATGGCTACACCTTC. This sequence encodes CARPATGNYGYTF.

This sequence joins TRBV9 and TRBJ1-2; D unclear. The V end was cut by 7 bases, the J end by 5 bases, with 12 bases between. In germline, CDR1 is SGDLS, CDR2 YYNGEE. The CDR3 covers 12 residues. The chain's CDR3 is CASRDAAYGYTF. CDR3 nucleotide sequence: TGTGCCAGCCGCGATGCAGCTTATGGCTACACCTTC.

A note on this clonotype: Sequence at one end of the junction differs from germline and may be a read error. The chain links TRBV3-1 to TRBJ2-7; 7 nucleotides agree with TRBD1. This CDR3 contains 19 residues. From germline, CDR1 is LGHDT and CDR2 YNNKEL (reference sequence). The CDR3 DNA reads TGTGTCAGCAGCCAAGGGTCCCCAACCCCTAGGGACAGATTCTACGAGCAGTACTTC. This sequence encodes CVSSQGSPTPRDRFYEQYF.

This clonotype was found a few times. The chain recombines TRBV30 with TRBJ2-4; D remains unclear. The assigned J gene may be wrong: the sequence end matches TRBJ2-7 better. Germline assignment: CDR1 GTSNPN and CDR2 SVGIG (reference sequence). The CDR3 is 12 amino acids. This chain's CDR3 is CAWSPSSHEQYF. The CDR3 DNA reads as TGTGCCTGGAGTCCTTCTAGTCACGAGCAGTACTTC.

The CDR3 loop reads CASSFGDRGYEQYF. Here the CDR3 DNA reads TGTGCCAGCAGTTTTGGGGACAGGGGGTACGAGCAGTACTTC. The V gene is TRBV27, the J gene TRBJ2-7; TRBD1 matches at 11 bases. Germline V CDR1 and CDR2: MNHEY, SMNVEV (reference sequence). The CDR3 totals 14 residues. Losses at the gene ends were 3 bases for V and 4 bases for J; bases not matched to a gene: 2.

This clonotype was counted a single time. At one end, the junction sequence differs from germline, possibly due to a read error. The gene calls are TRBV11-2 and TRBJ2-3, with D possibly being TRBD2 (5 bases). CDR3 length equals 17 residues. In germline, CDR1 is SGHAT, CDR2 FQNNGV. The CDR3 DNA reads as TGTGCCAGCAGCTTAAGAGACGTTCCCTCTAGCACAGATACGCGGTATTTT. Its protein product is CASSLRDVPSSTDTRYF.

The CDR3 here is CASSLGGGGSLYEQYF. CDR3 coding DNA: TGTGCCAGCAGCTTAGGGGGGGGAGGCAGTCTCTACGAGCAGTACTTC. The chain uses TRBV7-9 and TRBJ2-7; 7 positions match TRBD2. In germline, CDR1 is SEHNR, CDR2 FQNEAQ (reference sequence). Trimming took 1 base from V and 3 from J; bases not matched to a gene: 9. There are 16 residues in the CDR3.